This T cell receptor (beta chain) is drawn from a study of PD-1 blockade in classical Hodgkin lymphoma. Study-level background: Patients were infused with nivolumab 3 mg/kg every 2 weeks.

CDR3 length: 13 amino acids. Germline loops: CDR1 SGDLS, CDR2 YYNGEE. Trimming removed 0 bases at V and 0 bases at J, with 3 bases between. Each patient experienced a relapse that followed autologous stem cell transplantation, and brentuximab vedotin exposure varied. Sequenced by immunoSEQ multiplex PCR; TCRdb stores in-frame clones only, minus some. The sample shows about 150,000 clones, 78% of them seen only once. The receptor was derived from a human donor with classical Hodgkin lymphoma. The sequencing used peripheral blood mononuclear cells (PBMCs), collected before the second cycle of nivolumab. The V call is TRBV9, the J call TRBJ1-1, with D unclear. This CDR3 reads CASSVDLNTEAFF. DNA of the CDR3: TGTGCCAGCAGCGTAGATCTGAACACTGAAGCTTTCTTT.